This TCR beta chain was recorded in a study of cytomegalovirus exposure and HLA in healthy donors. Of note for this clone: No antigen is known for it.

Germline CDR1 SGHAT, CDR2 FQDESV (reference sequence). The CDR3 runs to 14 residues. Trimming removed 8 bases from V and 2 bases from J; junction bases left unmatched: 7. When sampled, the donors appeared nominally healthy, though they likely had unrecorded immune exposures. The PCR ran on 60 Vbeta and 13 Jbeta primers. Clones were sequenced by immunoSEQ multiplex PCR, and TCRdb holds only the in-frame ones, with some missing. The repertoire holds more than 200,000 clones, with approximately 79% as singletons. General observations from the study: Presence/absence results assume similar sequencing depth per donor, which may not hold. Follow-up analysis seemed to connect common viral pathogens with several of the most significant clusters identified. Cytomegalovirus status was reportedly diagnosed by the classifier with high specificity and sensitivity.

Sequenced sample: PBMCs. This receptor was obtained from a male donor in good health and CMV-seronegative. The J gene is TRBJ2-7, the V gene TRBV11-1; TRBD2 aligns across 9 bases. The CDR3 sequence is CASRQSGGTYEQYF. CDR3 bases: TGTGCCAGCCGCCAAAGCGGGGGGACCTACGAGCAGTACTTC.